This T cell receptor (beta chain) was sequenced in a study of identical twins. The CDR3 spans 17 residues. V was cut by 0 bases and J by 3 bases, with 15 bases left in between. The germline V gene has CDR1 MGHRA and CDR2 YSYEKL. TCRdb reanalysed the 5' RACE reads using MiXCR and keeps one entry per CDR3 protein. In the table there are hundreds of thousands of distinct CDR3 sequences, 9% to 15% of which are singletons. A word on this clonotype: What it binds is unknown.

Findings and limits, study-wide: Excess low generation probability was seen in twin-shared out-of-frame alpha sequences.

The same specimen was also included in a second study, on yellow fever vaccine responses in identical twins. That report notes: Twins reportedly appeared to share part of their vaccine T cell response while keeping part individual.

The chain uses TRBV4-1 and TRBJ2-1, with D maybe TRBD2 (6 bases). Material: CD8+ T cells sorted from blood. This receptor was obtained from a woman under 30 in good health. Here the CDR3 DNA reads TGCGCCAGCAGCCAAGATCTTACGGGGAGGCTCTACAATGAGCAGTTCTTC. It yields the protein CASSQDLTGRLYNEQFF.